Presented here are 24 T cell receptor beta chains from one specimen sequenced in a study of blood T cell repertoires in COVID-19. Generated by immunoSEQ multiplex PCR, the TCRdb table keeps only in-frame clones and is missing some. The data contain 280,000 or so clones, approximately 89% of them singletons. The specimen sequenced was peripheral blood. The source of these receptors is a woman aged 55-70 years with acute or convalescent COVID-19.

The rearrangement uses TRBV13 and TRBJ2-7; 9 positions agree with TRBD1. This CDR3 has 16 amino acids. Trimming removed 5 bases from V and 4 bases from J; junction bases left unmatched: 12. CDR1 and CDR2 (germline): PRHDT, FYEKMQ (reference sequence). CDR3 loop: CASSPPFGTGRYEQYF. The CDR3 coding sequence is TGTGCCAGCAGCCCCCCCTTCGGGACAGGGAGGTACGAGCAGTACTTC.

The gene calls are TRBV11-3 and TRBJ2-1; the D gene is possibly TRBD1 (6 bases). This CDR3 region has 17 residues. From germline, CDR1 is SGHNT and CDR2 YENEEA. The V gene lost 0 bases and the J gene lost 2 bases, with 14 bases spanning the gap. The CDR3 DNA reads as TGTGCCAGCAGCTTAGATGTTATAGGGGGACCCTACAATGAGCAGTTCTTC. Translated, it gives CASSLDVIGGPYNEQFF.

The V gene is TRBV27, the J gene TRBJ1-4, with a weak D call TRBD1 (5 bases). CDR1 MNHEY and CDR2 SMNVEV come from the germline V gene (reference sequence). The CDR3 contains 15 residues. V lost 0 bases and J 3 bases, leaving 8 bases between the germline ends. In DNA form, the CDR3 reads TGTGCCAGCAGTTTATCGGGGGGAGCTAATGAAAAACTGTTTTTT. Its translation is CASSLSGGANEKLFF.

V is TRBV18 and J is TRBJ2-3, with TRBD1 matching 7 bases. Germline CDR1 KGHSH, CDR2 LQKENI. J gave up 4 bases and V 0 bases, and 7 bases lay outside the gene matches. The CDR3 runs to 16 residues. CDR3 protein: CASSPPRIGGADTQYF. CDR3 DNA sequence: TGTGCCAGCTCACCACCAAGGATAGGGGGCGCAGATACGCAGTATTTT.

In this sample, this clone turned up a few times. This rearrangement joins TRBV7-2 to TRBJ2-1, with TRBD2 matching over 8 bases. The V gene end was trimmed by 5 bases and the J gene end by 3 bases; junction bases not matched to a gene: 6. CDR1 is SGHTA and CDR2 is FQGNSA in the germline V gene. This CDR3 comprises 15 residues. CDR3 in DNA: TGTGCCAGCAGCCTAGGACGGGGGGGCTACAATGAGCAGTTCTTC. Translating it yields CASSLGRGGYNEQFF.

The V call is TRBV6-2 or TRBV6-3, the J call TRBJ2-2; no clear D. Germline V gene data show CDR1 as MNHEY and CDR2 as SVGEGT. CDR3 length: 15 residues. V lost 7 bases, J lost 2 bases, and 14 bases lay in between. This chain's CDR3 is CASTPHLTNTGELFF. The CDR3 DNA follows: TGTGCCAGCACCCCTCACCTGACAAACACCGGGGAGCTGTTTTTT.

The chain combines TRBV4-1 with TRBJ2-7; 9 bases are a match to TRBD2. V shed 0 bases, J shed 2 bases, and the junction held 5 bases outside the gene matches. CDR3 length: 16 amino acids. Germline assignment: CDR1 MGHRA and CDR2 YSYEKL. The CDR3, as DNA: TGCGCCAGCAGCCAAGATCCTAGCGGGACCACCTACGAGCAGTACTTC. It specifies CASSQDPSGTTYEQYF.

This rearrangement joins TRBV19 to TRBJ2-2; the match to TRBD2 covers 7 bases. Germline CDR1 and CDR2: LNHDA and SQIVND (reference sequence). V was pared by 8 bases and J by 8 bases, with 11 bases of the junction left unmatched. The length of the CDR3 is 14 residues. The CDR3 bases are TGTGCCAGTCGGGAGGCGTCCGTTGTAGGGGAGCTGTTTTTT. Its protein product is CASREASVVGELFF.

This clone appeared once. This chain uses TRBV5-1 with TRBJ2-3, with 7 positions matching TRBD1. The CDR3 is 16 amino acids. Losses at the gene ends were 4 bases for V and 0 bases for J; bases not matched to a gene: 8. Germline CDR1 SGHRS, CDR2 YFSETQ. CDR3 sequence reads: CASSPSGQASTDTQYF. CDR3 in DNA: TGCGCCAGCAGCCCGAGCGGACAGGCTAGCACAGATACGCAGTATTTT.

For the CDR3, the DNA is TGTGCCAGCAGCCAAGAGAGGCAGGGGGTGAACACTGAAGCTTTCTTT. This encodes CASSQERQGVNTEAFF. This sequence joins TRBV3-1 (or the pseudogene TRBV3-2) and TRBJ1-1; 7 bases are a match to TRBD1. Germline CDR1 reads LGHDT; CDR2 reads YNNKEL (reference sequence). The junction had 4 bases not matched to a gene; V was cut back by 0 bases and J by 0 bases. CDR3 length: 16 residues.

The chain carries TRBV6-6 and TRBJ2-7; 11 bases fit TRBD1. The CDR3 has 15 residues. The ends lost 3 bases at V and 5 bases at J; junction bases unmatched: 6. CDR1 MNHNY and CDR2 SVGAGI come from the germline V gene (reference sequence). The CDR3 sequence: CASSYQGQGVHEQYF. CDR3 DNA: TGTGCCAGCAGTTATCAGGGACAGGGGGTACACGAGCAGTACTTC.

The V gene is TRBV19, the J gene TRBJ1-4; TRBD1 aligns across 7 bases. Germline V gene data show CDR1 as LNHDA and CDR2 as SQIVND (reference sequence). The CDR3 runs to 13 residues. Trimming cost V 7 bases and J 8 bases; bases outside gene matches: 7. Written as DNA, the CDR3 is TGTGCCAGTAATCGACAGGGTTTGGAAAAACTGTTTTTT. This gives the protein CASNRQGLEKLFF. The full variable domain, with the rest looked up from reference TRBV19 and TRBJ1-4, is DGGITQSPKYLFRKEGQNVTLSCEQNLNHDAMYWYRQDPGQGLRLIYYSQIVNDFQKGDIAEGYSVSREKKESFPLTVTSAQKNPTAFYLCASNRQGLEKLFFGSGTQLSVL.

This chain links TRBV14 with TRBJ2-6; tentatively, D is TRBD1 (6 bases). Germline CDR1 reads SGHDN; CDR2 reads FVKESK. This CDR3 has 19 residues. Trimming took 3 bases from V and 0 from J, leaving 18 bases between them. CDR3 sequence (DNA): TGTGCCAGCAGCCATCCCGGGACAAACTACCTCTCTGGGGCCAACGTCCTGACTTTC. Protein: CASSHPGTNYLSGANVLTF.

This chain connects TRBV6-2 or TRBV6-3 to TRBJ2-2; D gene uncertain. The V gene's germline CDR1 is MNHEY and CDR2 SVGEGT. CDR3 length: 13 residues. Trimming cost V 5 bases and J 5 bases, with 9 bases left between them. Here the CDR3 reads CASSRTWTGELFF. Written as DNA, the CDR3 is TGTGCCAGCAGTCGAACTTGGACCGGGGAGCTGTTTTTT.

The CDR3 DNA reads TGTGCCAGTAGTTTCCTCGGGGTTAAGGGTCAGCATTTT. Its translation is CASSFLGVKGQHF. V usage is TRBV19 and J usage is TRBJ1-5, with D hard to call. In germline, CDR1 is LNHDA, CDR2 SQIVND (reference sequence). Trimming removed 5 bases from V and 13 bases from J, with 18 bases in between. The CDR3 has 13 amino acids.

The CDR3 bases are TGTGCCAGCAGTTTTTGGGTTGGGCTCGTCGGTAGCAATCAGCCCCAGCATTTT. Its translation: CASSFWVGLVGSNQPQHF. The chain carries TRBV28 and TRBJ1-5, with unresolved D. Trimming took 3 bases from V and 0 from J, leaving 18 bases between them. In germline, CDR1 is MDHEN, CDR2 SYDVKM. This CDR3 has 18 amino acids.

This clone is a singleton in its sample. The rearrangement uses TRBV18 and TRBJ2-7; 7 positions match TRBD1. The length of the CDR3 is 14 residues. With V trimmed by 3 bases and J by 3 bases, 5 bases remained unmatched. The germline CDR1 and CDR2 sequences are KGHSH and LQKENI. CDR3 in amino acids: CASSPATGVYEQYF. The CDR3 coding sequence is TGTGCCAGCTCACCGGCTACAGGGGTCTACGAGCAGTACTTC.

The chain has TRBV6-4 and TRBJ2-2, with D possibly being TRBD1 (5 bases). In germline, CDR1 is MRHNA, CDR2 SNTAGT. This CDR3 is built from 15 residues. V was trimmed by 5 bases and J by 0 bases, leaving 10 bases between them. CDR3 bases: TGTGCCAGCAGTAGACAGCACTCGAACACCGGGGAGCTGTTTTTT. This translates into CASSRQHSNTGELFF.

CDR3 coding DNA: TGTGCCAGCAGTTTAGTCGGGGGACCCCCAAATGAAAAACTGTTTTTT. Encoded protein: CASSLVGGPPNEKLFF. J is TRBJ1-4 and V is TRBV27; maybe TRBD1 (5 bases). The CDR3 is made up of 16 amino acids. Germline CDR1 is MNHEY and CDR2 is SMNVEV (reference sequence). Trimming removed 2 bases from V and 5 bases from J, with 15 bases in between.

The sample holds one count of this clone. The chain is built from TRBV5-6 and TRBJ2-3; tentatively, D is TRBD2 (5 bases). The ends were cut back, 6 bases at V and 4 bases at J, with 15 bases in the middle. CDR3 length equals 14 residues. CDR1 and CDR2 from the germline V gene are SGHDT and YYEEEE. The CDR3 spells CASIRGLTSDTQYF. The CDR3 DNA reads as TGTGCCAGCATCCGAGGGCTAACATCAGATACGCAGTATTTT.

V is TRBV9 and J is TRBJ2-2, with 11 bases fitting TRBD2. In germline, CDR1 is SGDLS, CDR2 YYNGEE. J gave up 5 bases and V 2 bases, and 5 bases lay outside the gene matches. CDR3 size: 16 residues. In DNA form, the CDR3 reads TGTGCCAGCAGCGTTAGTACTAGCGGGGGTACCGGGGAGCTGTTTTTT. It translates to CASSVSTSGGTGELFF.

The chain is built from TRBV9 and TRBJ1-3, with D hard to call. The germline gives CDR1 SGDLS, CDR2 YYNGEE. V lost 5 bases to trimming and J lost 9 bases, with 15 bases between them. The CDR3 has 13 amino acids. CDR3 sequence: CASSETPSSTIYF. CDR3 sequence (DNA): TGTGCCAGCAGTGAGACACCGAGTAGCACCATATATTTT.

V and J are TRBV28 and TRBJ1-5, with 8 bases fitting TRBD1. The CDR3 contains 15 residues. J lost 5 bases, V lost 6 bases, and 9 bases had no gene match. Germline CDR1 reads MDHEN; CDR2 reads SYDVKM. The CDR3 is CASSRGAGGDQPQHF. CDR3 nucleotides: TGTGCCAGCAGCCGCGGGGCAGGGGGCGATCAGCCCCAGCATTTT.

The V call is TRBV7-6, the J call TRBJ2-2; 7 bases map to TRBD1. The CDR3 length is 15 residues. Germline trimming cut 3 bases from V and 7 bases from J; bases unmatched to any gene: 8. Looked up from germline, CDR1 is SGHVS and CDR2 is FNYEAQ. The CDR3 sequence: CASSLRGQLIGELFF. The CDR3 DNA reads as TGTGCCAGCAGCTTGAGGGGGCAGCTTATCGGGGAGCTGTTTTTT.